Shown below are 21 T cell receptor beta chains from a single sample sequenced in a study of T-cell memory formation after mild COVID-19. Via MiXCR, TCRdb re-called the 5' RACE reads, giving one row per CDR3 protein. In the table there are roughly 560,000 distinct CDR3 sequences, about a fifth of which are singletons. Source material: PBMCs or a T cell subset sorted from them (not recorded which). The receptor source for this set is an adult woman who had mild COVID-19 (a few samples of this study predate the infection). Cell type and time point are not known.

This clonotype was detected only a few times. CDR3 residues: CASSDATDRDISSGANVLTF. CDR3 bases: TGTGCCAGCAGCGATGCAACCGACCGGGACATTAGCTCTGGGGCCAACGTCCTGACTTTC. The rearrangement uses TRBV7-9 and TRBJ2-6; maybe TRBD1 (6 bases). Between the trimmed V and J ends, which lost 5 bases and 0 bases, there was a span of 23 bases. Germline CDR1 SEHNR, CDR2 FQNEAQ (reference sequence). This CDR3 is 20 amino acids long.

This clonotype was counted a few times. This chain uses TRBV27 with TRBJ1-5, with D possibly being TRBD1 (6 bases). The length of the CDR3 is 14 residues. With 2 bases removed from V and 3 bases from J, the gap between germline ends came to 8 bases. Germline CDR1 is MNHEY and CDR2 is SMNVEV (reference sequence). This chain's CDR3 is CASSLTGINQPQHF. The CDR3 bases are TGTGCCAGCAGTTTAACAGGGATCAATCAGCCCCAGCATTTT.

The chain's CDR3 is CASSLVGAGTEAFF. The CDR3 coding sequence is TGCGCCAGCAGCTTGGTTGGGGCGGGCACTGAAGCTTTCTTT. V is TRBV5-1 and J is TRBJ1-1; D may be TRBD1 (5 bases). The V and J ends lost 0 bases and 4 bases respectively, with 10 bases between them. Germline CDR1 and CDR2: SGHRS and YFSETQ. The CDR3 contains 14 residues.

The gene calls are TRBV3-1 and TRBJ2-5; TRBD2 might be the D (7 bases). Germline CDR1 reads LGHDT; CDR2 reads YNNKEL (reference sequence). V was cut by 6 bases and J by 1 base, with 12 bases left in between. This CDR3 contains 14 residues. The CDR3 protein is CASRPAGAQETQYF. CDR3 nucleotide sequence: TGTGCCAGCAGACCTGCGGGGGCCCAAGAGACCCAGTACTTC.

This clonotype was seen a few times. The chain carries TRBV20-1 and TRBJ2-5; a weak D match, TRBD2 (5 bases). CDR1 is DFQATT and CDR2 is SNEGSKA in the germline V gene (reference sequence). The germline V and J ends were trimmed by 6 bases and 5 bases, with 22 bases remaining between them. The CDR3 spans 15 residues. CDR3: CSADLELAVSETQYF. In DNA form, the CDR3 reads TGCAGTGCCGACCTGGAGCTAGCCGTCTCGGAGACCCAGTACTTC.

This clonotype was detected a few times. J is TRBJ1-5 and V is TRBV19; D is perhaps TRBD1 (6 bases). V was cut by 0 bases and J by 11 bases, with 11 bases left in between. The CDR3 length is 13 residues. Germline V gives CDR1 LNHDA, CDR2 SQIVND (reference sequence). The CDR3 DNA reads TGTGCCAGTAGTATAGATCAACAGGGAACCCAGCATTTT. As protein: CASSIDQQGTQHF.

This clonotype has a handful of counts. As DNA, the CDR3 is TGTGCCAGCAGTAGACAGGGTCGCACTGAAGCTTTCTTT. Its protein product is CASSRQGRTEAFF. This chain joins TRBV28 and TRBJ1-1; 7 nucleotides align to TRBD1. This CDR3 is 13 amino acids long. The J segment lost 4 bases and the V segment lost 5 bases, leaving 4 bases of the junction unmatched. Germline V CDR1 and CDR2: MDHEN, SYDVKM.

This clonotype has a handful of counts. The rearrangement uses TRBV6-5 and TRBJ1-3; unclear D gene. Germline V gives CDR1 MNHEY, CDR2 SVGAGI. With 4 bases removed from V and 3 bases from J, the gap between germline ends came to 10 bases. CDR3 length: 14 residues. This CDR3 reads CASSLAGGGNTIYF. DNA for the CDR3: TGTGCCAGCAGTTTAGCGGGAGGTGGAAACACCATATATTTT.

This clonotype has only a few counts. The V call is TRBV9, the J call TRBJ2-1; D is ambiguous. The V end lost 0 bases, the J end lost 5 bases, and 6 bases lay between the germline ends. The length of the CDR3 is 13 residues. Per the germline V gene, CDR1 is SGDLS and CDR2 is YYNGEE. CDR3 DNA: TGTGCCAGCAGCGTAGATACGGACAATGAGCAGTTCTTC. Amino acid sequence: CASSVDTDNEQFF.

This clonotype has at least ten counts. This chain joins TRBV5-1 and TRBJ2-1; D is undetermined. CDR1 is SGHRS and CDR2 is YFSETQ in the germline V gene. Trimming removed 4 bases at V and 6 bases at J, with 11 bases between. The CDR3 totals 13 residues. CDR3 bases: TGCGCCAGCAGCCCGGTAGCCCGCAATGAGCAGTTCTTC. It encodes CASSPVARNEQFF.

The chain is built from TRBV28 and TRBJ1-1, with 7 bases matching TRBD1. V was clipped by 11 bases and J by 0 bases; unmatched bases: 9. The CDR3 totals 14 residues. Germline CDR1 MDHEN, CDR2 SYDVKM. CDR3 nucleotide sequence: TGTGCCGGGACGAAACAGGGGCTGAACACTGAAGCTTTCTTT. Amino acids: CAGTKQGLNTEAFF.

V usage is TRBV29-1 and J usage is TRBJ2-7; perhaps TRBD2 as D (6 bases). From germline, CDR1 is SQVTM and CDR2 ANQGSEA. The V gene lost 4 bases and the J gene lost 0 bases, with 10 bases spanning the gap. The CDR3 covers 13 residues. The CDR3 DNA sequence: TGCAGCGTTGGTCGGGAGCTCTCCTACGAGCAGTACTTC. Translation gives CSVGRELSYEQYF.

This clonotype was recorded a few times. The chain couples TRBV5-4 to TRBJ2-1; 11 nucleotides agree with TRBD2. The V gene end was trimmed by 4 bases and the J gene end by 5 bases; junction bases not matched to a gene: 5. The CDR3 has 15 amino acids. Germline assignment: CDR1 SGHNT and CDR2 YYREEE (reference sequence). CDR3 sequence reads: CASSPLAGGNNEQFF. As DNA, the CDR3 is TGTGCCAGCAGCCCCCTAGCGGGAGGAAACAATGAGCAGTTCTTC. Together with reference TRBV5-4 and TRBJ2-1, the CDR3 gives the full variable domain: ETGVTQSPTHLIKTRGQQVTLRCSSQSGHNTVSWYQQALGQGPQFIFQYYREEENGRGNFPPRFSGLQFPNYSSELNVNALELDDSALYLCASSPLAGGNNEQFFGPGTRLTVL.

Only a few counts were recorded for this clonotype. V usage is TRBV7-2 and J usage is TRBJ2-7; D may be TRBD1 or TRBD2 (5 bases each). The V and J ends lost 4 bases and 4 bases respectively, with 17 bases between them. This CDR3 contains 15 residues. Germline V gene sequence: CDR1 SGHTA, CDR2 FQGNSA. The DNA of the CDR3 is TGTGCCAGCAGCTCCCGGGACGAATCCCCTTACGAGCAGTACTTC. It yields the protein CASSSRDESPYEQYF.

V and J are TRBV6-6 and TRBJ2-7; D is unresolved. Trimming cost V 5 bases and J 4 bases, with 6 bases left between them. This CDR3 has 11 amino acids. CDR1 is MNHNY and CDR2 is SVGAGI in the germline V gene (reference sequence). The CDR3 loop reads CASSHDYEQYF. CDR3 DNA: TGTGCCAGCAGTCATGATTACGAGCAGTACTTC.

The chain couples TRBV7-3 to TRBJ2-1; 7 bases match TRBD2. The CDR3 length is 15 residues. The V segment lost 5 bases and the J segment 2 bases; nucleotides outside the gene matches: 6. The V gene's germline CDR1 is SGHTA and CDR2 FQGTGA. CDR3 in amino acids: CASSLSSGTYNEQFF. CDR3 DNA sequence: TGTGCCAGCAGCCTGTCTAGCGGAACCTACAATGAGCAGTTCTTC.

This clonotype was counted many times. The V gene is TRBV6-2 or TRBV6-3, the J gene TRBJ2-7, with TRBD1 matching over 7 bases. The V gene end was trimmed by 4 bases and the J gene end by 3 bases; junction bases not matched to a gene: 0. CDR1 is MNHEY and CDR2 is SVGEGT in the germline V gene. The CDR3 length is 12 residues. The CDR3 is CASSWTGYEQYF. CDR3 sequence (DNA): TGTGCCAGCAGTTGGACAGGCTACGAGCAGTACTTC.

This clonotype appeared a few times. This chain joins TRBV11-2 and TRBJ2-3; the match to TRBD2 covers 10 bases. CDR1 SGHAT and CDR2 FQNNGV come from the germline V gene. This CDR3 has 15 residues. Germline trimming cut 7 bases from V and 2 bases from J; bases unmatched to any gene: 6. CDR3 in DNA: TGTGCCAGCATTAGGACTAGCGGTTACACAGATACGCAGTATTTT. Protein sequence: CASIRTSGYTDTQYF.

This clonotype showed up many times. An end of the junction differs from the germline gene, which may be a read error. J is TRBJ2-1 and V is TRBV5-1, with D uncertain. The CDR3 length is 11 residues. Germline CDR1 reads SGHRS; CDR2 reads YFSETQ. CDR3 protein: CASSLGNEQFF. CDR3 nucleotide sequence: TGTGCCAGCAGCTTAGGGAATGAGCAGTTCTTC.

V gene TRBV25-1 combines with J gene TRBJ1-1; D uncertain. Trimming pared 1 base from V and 4 bases from J, leaving 13 bases between. Germline loops: CDR1 MGHDK, CDR2 SYGVNS. The CDR3 contains 15 residues. CDR3 sequence reads: CASSESRRAGTEAFF. DNA for the CDR3: TGTGCCAGCAGTGAATCTCGGCGGGCGGGCACTGAAGCTTTCTTT.

A few counts support this clonotype. The rearrangement links TRBV24-1 to TRBJ1-5, with 7 bases aligning to TRBD1. Looked up from germline, CDR1 is KGHDR and CDR2 is SFDVKD. The CDR3 consists of 14 residues. The V and J ends lost 5 bases and 6 bases, in that order; junction bases with no gene match: 6. The CDR3, as DNA: TGTGCCACCAGTGTGGCAGGGGGAGGTCAGCCCCAGCATTTT. Its translation is CATSVAGGGQPQHF.